This T cell receptor beta chain was sequenced in a study of blood T cell repertoires in COVID-19. At the level of the study: There were acute and convalescent COVID-19 samples, and they came from the United States, Italy and Spain. The cDNA or gDNA used as material had been derived from T cells, B-cell-depleted T cells, or PBMCs.

Authors' data handling: It was from reference gene primer amplification that nucleated cell counts were estimated. Method: immunoSEQ multiplex PCR; TCRdb's copy keeps in-frame clones and lacks some. The V and J calls and clone size are taken from that table; D and trimming were inferred from the DNA. The data hold about 120,000 clones, with about 88% observed a single time. In its sample, this clone was seen once. This CDR3 spans 16 amino acids. V lost 7 bases and J lost 0; bases outside the gene matches: 8. CDR1 is MDHEN, CDR2 SYDVKM, per germline. The gene calls are TRBV28 and TRBJ2-3; 9 nucleotides align to TRBD1. Specimen: peripheral blood. The receptor's source is a woman between 50 and 59 years old with acute or convalescent COVID-19. CDR3 loop: CASNFGTGSSTDTQYF. The CDR3 region has the DNA TGTGCCAGCAATTTTGGGACAGGGTCTAGCACAGATACGCAGTATTTT.